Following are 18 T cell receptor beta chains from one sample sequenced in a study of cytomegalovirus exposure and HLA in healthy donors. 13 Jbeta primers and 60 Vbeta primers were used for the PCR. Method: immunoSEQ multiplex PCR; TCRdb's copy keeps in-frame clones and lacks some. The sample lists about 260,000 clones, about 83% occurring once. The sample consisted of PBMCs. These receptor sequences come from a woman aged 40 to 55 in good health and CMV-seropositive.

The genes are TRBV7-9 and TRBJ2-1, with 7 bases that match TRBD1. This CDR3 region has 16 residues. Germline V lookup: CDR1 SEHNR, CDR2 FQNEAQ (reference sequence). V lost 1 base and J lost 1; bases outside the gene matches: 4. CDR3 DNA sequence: TGTGCCAGCAGCTTAGATAGGGGACAGTCCTACAATGAGCAGTTCTTC. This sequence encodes CASSLDRGQSYNEQFF.

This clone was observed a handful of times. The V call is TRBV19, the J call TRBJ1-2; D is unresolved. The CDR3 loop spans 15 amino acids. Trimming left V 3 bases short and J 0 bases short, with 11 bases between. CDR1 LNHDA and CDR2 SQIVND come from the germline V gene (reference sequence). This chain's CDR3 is CASSIGGATNYGYTF. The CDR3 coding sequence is TGTGCCAGTAGTATCGGCGGAGCCACTAACTATGGCTACACCTTC.

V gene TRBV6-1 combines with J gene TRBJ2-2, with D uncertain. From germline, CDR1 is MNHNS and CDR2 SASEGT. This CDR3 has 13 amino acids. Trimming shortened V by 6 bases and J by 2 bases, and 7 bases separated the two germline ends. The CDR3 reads CASRLQNTGELFF. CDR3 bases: TGTGCCAGCAGACTACAAAACACCGGGGAGCTGTTTTTT.

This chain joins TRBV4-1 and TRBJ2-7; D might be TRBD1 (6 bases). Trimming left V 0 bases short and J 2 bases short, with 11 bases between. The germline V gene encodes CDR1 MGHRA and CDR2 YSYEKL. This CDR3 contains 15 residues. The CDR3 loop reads CASSQDQGNPYEQYF. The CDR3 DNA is TGCGCCAGCAGCCAAGACCAGGGGAACCCCTACGAGCAGTACTTC.

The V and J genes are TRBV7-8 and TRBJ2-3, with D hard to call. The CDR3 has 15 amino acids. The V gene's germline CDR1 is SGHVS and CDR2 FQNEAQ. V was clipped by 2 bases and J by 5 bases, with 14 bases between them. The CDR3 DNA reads TGTGCCAGCAGCTTACCTTCTGGTTTCAGAGATACGCAGTATTTT. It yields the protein CASSLPSGFRDTQYF.

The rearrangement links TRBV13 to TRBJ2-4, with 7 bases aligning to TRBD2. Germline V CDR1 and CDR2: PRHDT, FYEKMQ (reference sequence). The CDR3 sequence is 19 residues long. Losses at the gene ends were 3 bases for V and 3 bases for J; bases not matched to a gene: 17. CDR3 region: CASSFGSVVWGGGKNIQYF. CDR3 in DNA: TGTGCCAGCAGCTTCGGATCCGTGGTCTGGGGGGGAGGCAAAAACATTCAGTACTTC.

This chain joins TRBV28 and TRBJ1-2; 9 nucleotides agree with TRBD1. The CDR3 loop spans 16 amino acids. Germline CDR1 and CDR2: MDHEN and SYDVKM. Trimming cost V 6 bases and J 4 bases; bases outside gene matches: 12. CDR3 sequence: CASSSISGTGTYGYTF. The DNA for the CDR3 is TGTGCCAGCAGCTCCATCTCCGGGACAGGGACCTATGGCTACACCTTC.

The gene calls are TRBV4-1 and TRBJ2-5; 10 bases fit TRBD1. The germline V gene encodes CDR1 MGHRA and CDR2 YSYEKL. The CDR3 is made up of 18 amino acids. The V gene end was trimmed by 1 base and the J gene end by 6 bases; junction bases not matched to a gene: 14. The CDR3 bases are TGCGCCAGCAGCCAAGGGGGACGTGGGAGGGACAGGGGTAAGACCCAGTACTTC. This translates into CASSQGGRGRDRGKTQYF.

The CDR3 here is CASSLFGDAETQYF. The DNA for the CDR3 is TGTGCCAGCAGTTTATTCGGAGACGCAGAGACCCAGTACTTC. The V call is TRBV28, the J call TRBJ2-5; D gene uncertain. Germline V CDR1 and CDR2: MDHEN, SYDVKM. With 1 base removed from V and 4 bases from J, the gap between germline ends came to 10 bases. This CDR3 region has 14 residues.

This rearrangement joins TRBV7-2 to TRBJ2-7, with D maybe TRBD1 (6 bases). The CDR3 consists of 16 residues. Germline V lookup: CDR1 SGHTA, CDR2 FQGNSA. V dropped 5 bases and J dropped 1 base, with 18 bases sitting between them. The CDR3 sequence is CASSRSGQSLSYEQYF. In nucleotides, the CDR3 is TGTGCCAGCAGCCGCAGCGGACAGTCTTTATCCTACGAGCAGTACTTC.

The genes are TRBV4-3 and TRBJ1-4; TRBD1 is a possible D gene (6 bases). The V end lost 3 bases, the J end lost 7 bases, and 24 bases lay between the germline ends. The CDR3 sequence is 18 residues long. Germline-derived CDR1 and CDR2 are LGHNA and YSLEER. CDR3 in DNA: TGCGCCAGCAGCCAGAACGGGGGGGGCGTTGGGGGAGGTGAAAAACTGTTTTTT. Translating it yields CASSQNGGGVGGGEKLFF.

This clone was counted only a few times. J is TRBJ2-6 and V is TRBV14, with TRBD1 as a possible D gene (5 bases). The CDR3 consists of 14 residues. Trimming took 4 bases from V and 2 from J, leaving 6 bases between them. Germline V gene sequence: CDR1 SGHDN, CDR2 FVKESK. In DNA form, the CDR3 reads TGTGCCAGCAGCCGCAGGGCTGGGGCCAACGTCCTGACTTTC. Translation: CASSRRAGANVLTF. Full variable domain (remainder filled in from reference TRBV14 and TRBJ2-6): EAGVTQFPSHSVIEKGQTVTLRCDPISGHDNLYWYRRVMGKEIKFLLHFVKESKQDESGMPNNRFLAERTGGTYSTLKVQPAELEDSGVYFCASSRRAGANVLTFGAGSRLTVL.

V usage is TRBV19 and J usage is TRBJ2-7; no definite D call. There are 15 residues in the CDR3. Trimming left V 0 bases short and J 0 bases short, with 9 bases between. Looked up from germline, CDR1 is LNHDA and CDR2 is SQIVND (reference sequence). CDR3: CASSIELSSSYEQYF. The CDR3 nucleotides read TGTGCCAGTAGTATAGAATTGTCTAGCTCCTACGAGCAGTACTTC.

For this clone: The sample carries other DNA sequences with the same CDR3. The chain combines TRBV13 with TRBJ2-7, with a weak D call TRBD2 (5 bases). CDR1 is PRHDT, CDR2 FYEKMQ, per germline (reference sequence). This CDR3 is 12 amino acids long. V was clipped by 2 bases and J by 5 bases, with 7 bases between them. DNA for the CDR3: TGTGCCAGCAGCTTACGGGGAAACGAGCAGTACTTC. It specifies CASSLRGNEQYF.

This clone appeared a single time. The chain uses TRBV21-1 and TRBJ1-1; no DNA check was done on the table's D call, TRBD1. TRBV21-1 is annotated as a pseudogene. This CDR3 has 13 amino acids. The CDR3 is CATAGTPNTEAFF. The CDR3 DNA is TGTGCCACCGCCGGGACACCGAACACTGAAGCTTTCTTT.

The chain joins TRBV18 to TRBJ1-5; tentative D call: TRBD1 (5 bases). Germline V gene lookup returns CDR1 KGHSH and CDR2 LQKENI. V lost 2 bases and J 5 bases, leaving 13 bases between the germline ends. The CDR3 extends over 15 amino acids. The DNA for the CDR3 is TGTGCCAGCTCACCAAGTAGACAGCGTGATCAGCCCCAGCATTTT. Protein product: CASSPSRQRDQPQHF.

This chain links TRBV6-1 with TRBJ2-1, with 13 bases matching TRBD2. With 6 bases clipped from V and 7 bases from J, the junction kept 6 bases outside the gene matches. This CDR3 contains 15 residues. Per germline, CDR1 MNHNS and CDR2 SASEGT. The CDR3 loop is CASSTGTSGINEQFF. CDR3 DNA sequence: TGTGCCAGCAGCACCGGGACTAGCGGGATTAATGAGCAGTTCTTC.

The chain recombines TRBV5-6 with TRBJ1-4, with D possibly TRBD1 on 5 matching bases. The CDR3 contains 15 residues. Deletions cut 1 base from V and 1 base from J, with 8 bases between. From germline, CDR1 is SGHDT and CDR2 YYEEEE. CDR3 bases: TGTGCCAGCAGCTTGTCGGGGGGAACTAATGAAAAACTGTTTTTT. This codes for CASSLSGGTNEKLFF.